The 19 T cell receptor beta chains given below trace back to one sample, sequenced in a study of Graves' ophthalmopathy and Graves' hyperthyroidism. RNA transcripts were the template, and TCR beta CDR3 regions were amplified from them. The library came from an HTBI-primed first-round RT-PCR and a second-round multiplex PCR. Each CDR3 protein gets one entry after TCRdb re-called the multiplex PCR reads with MiXCR. The sample shows around 400,000 distinct CDR3 sequences, around 17% of them seen only once. What was sequenced was peripheral blood. The source is a woman younger than 35 with Graves' ophthalmopathy.

This chain joins TRBV2 and TRBJ2-2, with D perhaps TRBD1 or TRBD2 (6 bases each). This CDR3 has 14 residues. CDR1 and CDR2 from the germline V gene are SNHLY and FYNNEI. Trimming stripped 6 bases from V and 4 bases from J, with 12 bases between. The CDR3 nucleotides are TGTGCCAGCAGGGAGGGGGAAGGCACCGGGGAGCTGTTTTTT. Translating gives CASREGEGTGELFF.

This clonotype was observed a handful of times. This rearrangement joins TRBV4-1 to TRBJ2-2; 8 bases align to TRBD2. Unmatched junction bases numbered 6, after V lost 1 base and J lost 5 bases. The length of the CDR3 is 16 residues. Looked up from germline, CDR1 is MGHRA and CDR2 is YSYEKL. The CDR3 coding sequence is TGCGCCAGCAGCCAAGTAGGAGCGGGAGAAACCGGGGAGCTGTTTTTT. Translated, it gives CASSQVGAGETGELFF.

This clonotype was seen ten or more times. V is TRBV6-1 and J is TRBJ1-5; D gene uncertain. V gave up 6 bases and J gave up 0 bases, with 12 bases separating them. This CDR3 contains 15 residues. In germline, CDR1 is MNHNS, CDR2 SASEGT. Here the CDR3 DNA reads TGTGCCAGCAGCCAGGAAAACTATAGCAATCAGCCCCAGCATTTT. Residues: CASSQENYSNQPQHF.

This clonotype was detected many times. The chain is built from TRBV10-3 and TRBJ2-5; 7 bases agree with TRBD1. V was pared by 3 bases and J by 5 bases, with 3 bases of the junction left unmatched. CDR1 and CDR2 (germline): ENHRY, SYGVKD. The CDR3 has 13 residues. The CDR3 bases are TGTGCCATCAGTGAAGGGGGCTGGGAGACCCAGTACTTC. It codes for CAISEGGWETQYF.

This clonotype was seen at least ten times. The J gene is TRBJ2-7, the V gene TRBV27; weak D call: TRBD1 (5 bases). V gave up 6 bases and J gave up 5 bases, with 20 bases separating them. There are 15 residues in the CDR3. Germline V gene sequence: CDR1 MNHEY, CDR2 SMNVEV (reference sequence). The chain's CDR3 is CASSLLGAREDEQYF. The DNA for the CDR3 is TGTGCCAGCAGCCTGCTTGGGGCTAGGGAAGACGAGCAGTACTTC.

This clonotype has ten or more counts. The chain carries TRBV2 and TRBJ2-2; the match to TRBD1 covers 7 bases. V trimming: 3 bases; J trimming: 5 bases; junction bases outside the gene matches: 6. The germline V gene has CDR1 SNHLY and CDR2 FYNNEI. The CDR3 runs 15 residues. CDR3 protein: CASSDETGWTGELFF. The CDR3, as DNA: TGTGCCAGCAGTGACGAGACAGGGTGGACCGGGGAGCTGTTTTTT.

This clonotype was seen repeatedly, ten times or more. The rearrangement uses TRBV18 and TRBJ2-7; no definite D call. The germline V gene has CDR1 KGHSH and CDR2 LQKENI. The CDR3 length is 14 residues. V lost 1 base and J 0 bases, leaving 7 bases between the germline ends. CDR3 amino acids: CASSPQGYSYEQYF. CDR3 DNA: TGTGCCAGCTCACCACAAGGTTACTCCTACGAGCAGTACTTC.

Many counts were recorded for this clonotype. V is TRBV10-3 and J is TRBJ1-2; D remains ambiguous. This CDR3 has 14 amino acids. Trimming cost V 6 bases and J 8 bases, with 19 bases left between them. Germline V CDR1 and CDR2: ENHRY, SYGVKD. DNA for the CDR3: TGTGCCATCAGCGCACTCGACAAGTTTTCGGGCTACACCTTC. This codes for CAISALDKFSGYTF.

The chain uses TRBV10-3 and TRBJ2-7, with D hard to call. Germline V gene lookup returns CDR1 ENHRY and CDR2 SYGVKD. The CDR3 runs to 16 residues. V was shortened by 10 bases and J by 0 bases, with 22 bases between the two germline ends. CDR3 nucleotide sequence: TGTGCCACCCAAACAAGAAGACTCGCACGCTCCTACGAGCAGTACTTC. It encodes CATQTRRLARSYEQYF.

This sequence joins TRBV6-2 or TRBV6-3 and TRBJ2-3; D gene ambiguous. The CDR3 contains 12 residues. Trimming shortened V by 5 bases and J by 6 bases, and 9 bases separated the two germline ends. CDR1 and CDR2 (germline): MNHEY, SVGEGT. CDR3: CASSPARDTQYF. The CDR3 nucleotides read TGTGCCAGCAGTCCCGCAAGGGATACGCAGTATTTT.

This clonotype was seen many times. The chain recombines TRBV28 with TRBJ2-7; TRBD1 matches at 9 bases. Germline values: CDR1 MDHEN, CDR2 SYDVKM. Trimming cost V 4 bases and J 3 bases; bases outside gene matches: 7. This CDR3 has 15 residues. This CDR3 reads CASSSPDRGLYEQYF. CDR3 DNA sequence: TGTGCCAGCAGTTCCCCGGACAGGGGACTCTACGAGCAGTACTTC.

This clonotype has a count of ten or more. The chain combines TRBV19 with TRBJ2-6; D unclear. The CDR3 has 16 residues. Trimming cost V 1 base and J 2 bases, with 9 bases left between them. Germline V gives CDR1 LNHDA, CDR2 SQIVND (reference sequence). The CDR3: CASSIGMGTGANVLTF. The CDR3 region has the DNA TGTGCCAGTAGTATAGGGATGGGGACTGGGGCCAACGTCCTGACTTTC.

This clonotype was observed many times. DNA of the CDR3: TGTGCCAGCGACAGGGGTTTCTCAATGAACACTGAAGCTTTCTTT. Translating gives CASDRGFSMNTEAFF. The rearrangement links TRBV7-2 to TRBJ1-1, with 8 bases matching TRBD1. Looked up from germline, CDR1 is SGHTA and CDR2 is FQGNSA. The CDR3 length is 15 residues. Losses at the gene ends were 8 bases for V and 0 bases for J; bases not matched to a gene: 8.

V gene TRBV20-1 combines with J gene TRBJ2-7; D is unclear. CDR3 length equals 13 residues. Germline V gives CDR1 DFQATT, CDR2 SNEGSKA (reference sequence). The V and J ends lost 6 bases and 3 bases respectively, with 15 bases between them. The CDR3 sequence: CSAKGAVFYEQYF. The CDR3 DNA sequence: TGCAGTGCAAAGGGCGCAGTCTTCTACGAGCAGTACTTC.

This rearrangement joins TRBV11-1 to TRBJ1-2; TRBD1 matches at 9 bases. J gave up 0 bases and V 5 bases, and 10 bases lay outside the gene matches. Germline V lookup: CDR1 SGHAT, CDR2 FQDESV (reference sequence). The CDR3 loop spans 17 amino acids. This CDR3 reads CASSAGTGLGANYGYTF. CDR3 DNA sequence: TGTGCCAGCAGCGCCGGGACAGGGTTGGGAGCTAACTATGGCTACACCTTC.

Many counts were recorded for this clonotype. The rearrangement links TRBV7-9 to TRBJ1-2; a possible D gene is TRBD1 (6 bases). Between the trimmed V and J ends, which lost 11 bases and 4 bases, there was a span of 23 bases. The length of the CDR3 is 15 residues. Germline CDR1 SEHNR, CDR2 FQNEAQ (reference sequence). The CDR3 DNA follows: TGTGCCGCCCCGGGGACACCTCCTCTCCTCTATGGCTACACCTTC. This gives the protein CAAPGTPPLLYGYTF.

This clonotype was seen repeatedly, ten times or more. The chain couples TRBV2 to TRBJ2-7, with TRBD1 matching over 9 bases. Germline-derived CDR1 and CDR2 are SNHLY and FYNNEI. This CDR3 has 13 residues. V lost 8 bases, J lost 3 bases, and 5 bases stayed unmatched. The CDR3 DNA reads TGTGCCAGCGGCTGGGACAGGGACTACGAGCAGTACTTC. Translating gives CASGWDRDYEQYF.

This clonotype was detected many times. The rearrangement joins TRBV3-1 to TRBJ2-7; D unclear. From germline, CDR1 is LGHDT and CDR2 YNNKEL (reference sequence). The CDR3 has 15 amino acids. Trimming shortened V by 1 base and J by 1 base, and 11 bases separated the two germline ends. This CDR3 is CASSQAGGKSYEQYF. In DNA form, the CDR3 reads TGTGCCAGCAGCCAAGCTGGTGGCAAGTCCTACGAGCAGTACTTC.

At least ten counts were recorded for this clonotype. This chain uses TRBV14 with TRBJ1-2; D may be TRBD1 (5 bases). The ends were cut back, 3 bases at V and 5 bases at J, with 16 bases in the middle. The CDR3 is 15 residues long. Germline V CDR1 and CDR2: SGHDN, FVKESK. The CDR3 DNA follows: TGTGCCAGCAGCCAGCCGGGACGGAGACTTTATGGCTACACCTTC. Translation gives CASSQPGRRLYGYTF.